This T cell receptor beta chain was captured in a study of PD-1 blockade in classical Hodgkin lymphoma. The study's findings and limits: With CD4+ cells, TCR diversity rose significantly by C4D1, but not with CD8+ cells. Patients who began taking nivolumab under 1 year after ASCT were left out. Relapsed/refractory patients reportedly had lower baseline diversity than newly diagnosed patients.

Relapse was seen in all patients after autologous stem cell transplantation, and brentuximab vedotin exposure was variable. Concerning this clone itself: Its antigen is not identified. The junction departs from germline at one end; a sequencing error may be responsible.

Generated by immunoSEQ multiplex PCR, the TCRdb table keeps only in-frame clones and is missing some. The repertoire holds about 94,000 clones, with 89% as singletons. The receptor was isolated from a human donor with classical Hodgkin lymphoma. The starting material was peripheral blood mononuclear cells (PBMCs), obtained before the second cycle of nivolumab.

The CDR3 sequence is CASSEELAGDETQYF. Written as DNA, the CDR3 is TGTGCCAGCAGCGAAGAACTAGCGGGAGATGAGACCCAGTACTTC. The V gene is TRBV4-2, the J gene TRBJ2-5; 11 bases map to TRBD2. Germline values: CDR1 LGHNA, CDR2 YNFKEQ. The CDR3 sequence is 15 residues long.